These T cell receptor beta chains were read from a single sample in a study of T cell repertoires in cytomegalovirus infection. TCRdb called the reads again in MiXCR, with one record for every CDR3 protein. This sample carries 200,000 to 300,000 distinct CDR3 sequences, approximately 10% of them seen once, and the ten largest clones take roughly 16%. Material: PBMCs. The source of these receptors is a human donor in good health (CMV status not recorded). Some clones in this sample may be carry-over from other donors' samples. The CDR3 runs from the conserved cysteine through the conserved F or W. The D gene is left open where the match is weak. Expanded clones get a size class; other rows say once, few or many, or leave the size out.

J	size	length	V	D	CDR3	DNA
TRBJ2-7	many	17	TRBV7-6	TRBD1	CASSLAGGTGAPYEQYF	TGTGCCAGCAGCTTAGCAGGAGGGACAGGGGCCCCCTACGAGCAGTACTTC
TRBJ1-1	-	18	TRBV11-2	-	CASSLDRGGRIGTTEAFF	TGTGCCAGCAGCTTAGATCGAGGGGGTCGAATAGGGACGACTGAAGCTTTCTTT
TRBJ1-4	-	15	TRBV7-9	-	CASSTYTRGYEKLFF	TGTGCCAGCAGCACTTACACAAGAGGATACGAAAAACTGTTTTTT
TRBJ1-4	many	14	TRBV11-2	-	CASSFLTRGEKLFF	TGTGCCAGCAGCTTTCTGACAAGGGGAGAAAAACTGTTTTTT
TRBJ2-7	few	16	TRBV5-1	TRBD1	CASSSWTGGGSYEQYF	TGCGCCAGCAGCTCTTGGACAGGGGGCGGATCCTACGAGCAGTACTTC
TRBJ2-2	many	15	TRBV12-3/TRBV12-4	TRBD1	CASSPWTGTPPELFF	TGTGCCAGCAGTCCATGGACAGGAACCCCTCCGGAGCTGTTTTTT
TRBJ2-7	-	15	TRBV20-1	TRBD1	CSARDDRGPSYEQYF	TGCAGTGCTAGAGATGACAGGGGCCCTTCCTACGAGCAGTACTTC
TRBJ1-5	many	14	TRBV28	-	CASSDRTYNQPQHF	TGTGCCAGCAGTGACAGGACGTATAATCAGCCCCAGCATTTT
TRBJ1-1	many	13	TRBV6-1	TRBD1	CASNIQGSTEAFF	TGTGCCAGCAATATACAGGGGAGCACTGAAGCTTTCTTT
TRBJ1-1	-	15	TRBV15	-	CATSREGYMNTEAFF	TGTGCCACCAGCAGAGAAGGATATATGAACACTGAAGCTTTCTTT
TRBJ1-1	-	14	TRBV19	-	CASSPVAVGTEAFF	TGTGCCAGTAGTCCAGTCGCGGTCGGCACTGAAGCTTTCTTT
TRBJ1-2	few	15	TRBV20-1	-	CSASPPGPGGYGYTF	TGCAGTGCTAGCCCTCCCGGACCTGGAGGATATGGCTACACCTTC
TRBJ1-2	-	11	TRBV6-1	-	CASSEARGYTF	TGTGCCAGCAGTGAAGCACGGGGCTACACCTTC
TRBJ2-3	many	15	TRBV7-9	TRBD2	CASSSLAGGPDTQYF	TGTGCCAGCAGCTCTTTAGCGGGGGGGCCGGATACGCAGTATTTT
TRBJ2-1	few	14	TRBV20-1	TRBD2	CSVQRGLIYNEQFF	TGCAGTGTCCAGCGGGGGCTCATCTACAATGAGCAGTTCTTC
TRBJ2-6	-	16	TRBV2	-	CASSRGRHSGANVLTF	TGTGCCAGCAGTCGGGGACGCCACTCTGGGGCCAACGTCCTGACTTTC
TRBJ2-3	many	17	TRBV7-2	TRBD2	CASSLAGAGGPPDTQYF	TGTGCCAGCAGCTTAGCGGGGGCGGGAGGGCCCCCAGATACGCAGTATTTT